This TCR beta chain derives from a study of response to subunit inactivated influenza vaccine. Germline V gives CDR1 ENHRY, CDR2 SYGVKD. The CDR3 runs to 18 residues. V lost 0 bases and J lost 3, with 20 bases in between. This clonotype was observed a few times. TCRdb processed the RT-PCR reads anew with MiXCR; each CDR3 protein has one entry. The repertoire consists of fewer than 700,000 distinct CDR3 sequences, with 10% to 15% occurring once and the leading ten covering 13%. The receptor was isolated from a man aged 45-60 years who received an inactivated influenza vaccine. V gene TRBV10-3 combines with J gene TRBJ2-5; a possible D gene is TRBD1 (6 bases). The sequences come from PBMCs from blood, collected about 40 days after vaccination. The CDR3 DNA reads as TGTGCCATCAGTGAGTCGTTGGCCCTTTCAGGGGTTGAAGAGACCCAGTACTTC. It encodes CAISESLALSGVEETQYF.